The 30 T cell receptor beta chains in this list originate from one sample, sequenced in a study of cytomegalovirus exposure and HLA in healthy donors. Primers included in the PCR were 60 Vbeta and 13 Jbeta primers. TCRdb's copy holds only in-frame clones and misses some; the assay was immunoSEQ multiplex PCR. The sample includes 81,000 or so clones, 77% of them seen just once. Sequencing used PBMCs. The receptors shown here come from a man over 45 in good health and CMV-seropositive.

J is TRBJ1-5 and V is TRBV5-1; 11 bases fit TRBD1. CDR3 size: 17 residues. With V trimmed by 4 bases and J by 0 bases, 6 bases remained unmatched. Germline CDR1 and CDR2: SGHRS and YFSETQ. Here the CDR3 DNA reads TGCGCCAGCAGCCCTGGGACAGGGGGTTATAGCAATCAGCCCCAGCATTTT. Translation gives CASSPGTGGYSNQPQHF.

This clone was counted a few times. The rearrangement joins TRBV4-3 to TRBJ2-3, with 7 bases identical to TRBD2. With 4 bases clipped from V and 6 bases from J, the junction kept 16 bases outside the gene matches. Germline CDR1 LGHNA, CDR2 YSLEER. This CDR3 contains 17 residues. The CDR3 region has the DNA TGCGCCAGCAGCCTCCCGTGGATCGGGGGGTCGAAGGATACGCAGTATTTT. Amino acids: CASSLPWIGGSKDTQYF.

The sample holds one count of this clone. The gene calls are TRBV25-1 and TRBJ2-2; 9 bases fit TRBD2. The CDR3 covers 14 residues. V gave up 6 bases and J gave up 1 base; unmatched junction bases: 0. Per germline, CDR1 MGHDK and CDR2 SYGVNS. CDR3 DNA: TGTGCCAGCAGGACTAGCGGGAACACCGGGGAGCTGTTTTTT. Protein sequence: CASRTSGNTGELFF.

This rearrangement joins TRBV5-6 to TRBJ1-5, with a possible D match to TRBD1 (5 bases). Germline V lookup: CDR1 SGHDT, CDR2 YYEEEE. Trimming stripped 3 bases from V and 8 bases from J, with 12 bases between. This CDR3 comprises 13 residues. CDR3 sequence reads: CASSSRPGEPQHF. The DNA for the CDR3 is TGTGCCAGCAGCTCACGCCCGGGGGAGCCCCAGCATTTT.

Regarding this clone: One end of the junction varies from germline; a read error may be responsible. The chain has TRBV7-9 and TRBJ2-4, with a weak D call TRBD2 (6 bases). Germline V gene data show CDR1 as SEHNR and CDR2 as FQNEAQ (reference sequence). CDR3 length equals 19 residues. Here the CDR3 DNA reads TGTGCCAGCAGCTTAGGGGGCAGCCTAGCGCCAGGAGCCAAAAACAGTCAGTACTTC. This translates into CASSLGGSLAPGAKNSQYF.

This clone showed up just a few times. This chain uses TRBV25-1 with TRBJ1-4, with D possibly TRBD1 on 5 matching bases. Germline CDR1 reads MGHDK; CDR2 reads SYGVNS. CDR3 length: 12 amino acids. Trimming removed 4 bases from V and 8 bases from J, with 8 bases in between. CDR3 region: CASSAAGEKLFF. The CDR3 DNA sequence: TGTGCCAGCAGTGCCGCAGGGGAAAAACTGTTTTTT.

This chain links TRBV5-4 with TRBJ2-5, with D unclear. Trimming took off 0 bases at V and 2 bases at J, with 8 bases between the two ends. This CDR3 contains 14 residues. From germline, CDR1 is SGHNT and CDR2 YYREEE (reference sequence). CDR3 nucleotide sequence: TGTGCCAGCAGCTTGGAAATAATACAAGAGACCCAGTACTTC. Residues: CASSLEIIQETQYF.

The chain carries TRBV30 and TRBJ1-2; D uncertain. The V and J ends lost 0 bases and 0 bases respectively, with 8 bases between them. This CDR3 spans 14 amino acids. Germline assignment: CDR1 GTSNPN and CDR2 SVGIG (reference sequence). CDR3 amino acids: CAWSVGTANYGYTF. CDR3 sequence (DNA): TGTGCCTGGAGTGTAGGTACAGCTAACTATGGCTACACCTTC.

J is TRBJ2-7 and V is TRBV6-5, with 13 positions matching TRBD2. Trimming cost V 2 bases and J 5 bases; bases outside gene matches: 6. The CDR3 runs 16 residues. Germline V gives CDR1 MNHEY, CDR2 SVGAGI. CDR3 residues: CASSYRTSGSFNEQYF. As DNA, the CDR3 is TGTGCCAGCAGTTACAGGACTAGCGGGAGCTTCAACGAGCAGTACTTC.

The chain links TRBV7-2 to TRBJ1-4; D uncertain. The ends were cut back, 1 base at V and 8 bases at J, with 8 bases in the middle. The CDR3 length is 13 residues. In germline, CDR1 is SGHTA, CDR2 FQGNSA. The CDR3 nucleotides are TGTGCCAGCAGCTTAGGGGCAGGCGAAAAACTGTTTTTT. Protein product: CASSLGAGEKLFF.

V and J are TRBV30 and TRBJ2-7; maybe TRBD2 (6 bases). From germline, CDR1 is GTSNPN and CDR2 SVGIG (reference sequence). V was trimmed by 3 bases and J by 1 base, leaving 10 bases between them. The length of the CDR3 is 13 residues. CDR3 DNA: TGTGCCTGGAGGATCGGGGGATCCTACGAGCAGTACTTC. This gives the protein CAWRIGGSYEQYF. Complete variable domain (other parts from reference TRBV30 and TRBJ2-7): SQTIHQWPATLVQPVGSPLSLECTVEGTSNPNLYWYRQAAGRGLQLLFYSVGIGQISSEVPQNLSASRPQDRQFILSSKKLLLSDSGFYLCAWRIGGSYEQYFGPGTRLTVT.

This clone was observed a few times. The chain uses TRBV30 and TRBJ2-3; D unclear. The ends were cut back, 1 base at V and 6 bases at J, with 8 bases in the middle. Germline V gives CDR1 GTSNPN, CDR2 SVGIG (reference sequence). This CDR3 region has 12 residues. In DNA form, the CDR3 reads TGTGCCTGGAGTGGCCCGAGGGATACGCAGTATTTT. Residues: CAWSGPRDTQYF. Together with reference TRBV30 and TRBJ2-3, the CDR3 gives the full variable domain: SQTIHQWPATLVQPVGSPLSLECTVEGTSNPNLYWYRQAAGRGLQLLFYSVGIGQISSEVPQNLSASRPQDRQFILSSKKLLLSDSGFYLCAWSGPRDTQYFGPGTRLTVL.

The rearrangement joins TRBV11-2 to TRBJ2-1; 7 nucleotides agree with TRBD2. After removal of 4 bases from V and 5 bases from J, the junction contained 11 bases not matched to a gene. This CDR3 contains 16 residues. Germline-derived CDR1 and CDR2 are SGHAT and FQNNGV. CDR3 residues: CASSSIGGSKHNEQFF. The DNA of the CDR3 is TGTGCCAGCAGCTCGATCGGGGGGAGTAAGCACAATGAGCAGTTCTTC.

This rearrangement joins TRBV11-3 to TRBJ2-1, with 10 bases that match TRBD2. CDR3 length equals 16 residues. J gave up 8 bases and V 0 bases, and 7 bases lay outside the gene matches. The germline CDR1 and CDR2 sequences are SGHNT and YENEEA. CDR3 protein: CASSLELASGSYEQFF. The CDR3, as DNA: TGTGCCAGCAGCTTAGAGTTGGCTAGCGGGAGTTATGAGCAGTTCTTC.

Comment on this clone: One junction end disagrees with the germline gene, perhaps due to a read error. The J gene is TRBJ2-5, the V gene TRBV7-7; the match to TRBD2 covers 16 bases. The J call may be wrong; the DNA end is better matched by TRBJ2-7. The CDR3 loop spans 17 amino acids. CDR1 SSHAT and CDR2 FNYEAQ come from the germline V gene (reference sequence). The CDR3 here is CASSWGTSGRDLYEQYF. DNA of the CDR3: TGTGCTAGCAGCTGGGGGACTAGCGGGAGGGATCTCTACGAGCAGTACTTC.

The CDR3 nucleotides are TGTGCCTGGAAGGGGGGGGCACCCAAACCCACGGGAAACACCATATATTTT. The encoded protein is CAWKGGAPKPTGNTIYF. The J gene is TRBJ1-3, the V gene TRBV30; D is possibly TRBD1 (6 bases). This CDR3 region has 17 residues. V lost 4 bases and J lost 4, with 23 bases in between. Germline CDR1 and CDR2: GTSNPN and SVGIG (reference sequence).

About this clone: The junction differs from germline at one of its ends, possibly a read error. The CDR3 loop reads CSAGERLEQFF. In DNA form, the CDR3 reads TGCAGTGCTGGAGAGAGGCTTGAGCAGTTCTTC. The genes are TRBV20-1 and TRBJ2-1, with D unresolved. This CDR3 region has 11 residues. Germline CDR1 DFQATT, CDR2 SNEGSKA (reference sequence).

The genes are TRBV4-3 and TRBJ2-7, with 11 positions matching TRBD1. The junction had 7 bases not matched to a gene; V was cut back by 0 bases and J by 0 bases. Per germline, CDR1 LGHNA and CDR2 YSLEER. The CDR3 spans 18 residues. CDR3 nucleotides: TGCGCCAGCAGCCAAGACCTTTCCGGGACAGGGGGCTCCTACGAGCAGTACTTC. This translates into CASSQDLSGTGGSYEQYF.

The J gene is TRBJ1-1, the V gene TRBV6-5; no clear D gene. V lost 5 bases and J lost 7, with 14 bases in between. Germline-derived CDR1 and CDR2 are MNHEY and SVGAGI. This CDR3 spans 13 amino acids. The CDR3 DNA is TGTGCCAGCAGTGATTTGCCTGGAGGTGAAGCTTTCTTT. This gives the protein CASSDLPGGEAFF.

The V call is TRBV27, the J call TRBJ2-7; 12 bases align to TRBD2. The CDR3 covers 19 residues. With V trimmed by 0 bases and J by 4 bases, 13 bases remained unmatched. From germline, CDR1 is MNHEY and CDR2 SMNVEV (reference sequence). The chain's CDR3 is CASSLSVASGRAPPYEQYF. DNA of the CDR3: TGTGCCAGCAGTTTATCAGTCGCTAGCGGGAGGGCCCCTCCATACGAGCAGTACTTC.

The CDR3 nucleotides are TGCAGCGTTGCCGCGGCAGCTAGCACAGATACGCAGTATTTT. Amino acids: CSVAAAASTDTQYF. V usage is TRBV29-1 and J usage is TRBJ2-3; no reliable D call. The CDR3 totals 14 residues. Deletions cut 4 bases from V and 0 bases from J, with 11 bases between. Germline CDR1 and CDR2: SQVTM and ANQGSEA.

The V gene is TRBV5-5, the J gene TRBJ2-7; 10 bases fit TRBD2. Germline V gene sequence: CDR1 SGHKS, CDR2 YYEKEE (reference sequence). V gave up 4 bases and J gave up 0 bases; unmatched junction bases: 4. CDR3 length equals 15 residues. This CDR3 is CASSNLAGDSYEQYF. For the CDR3, the DNA is TGTGCCAGCAGCAATCTAGCGGGAGACTCCTACGAGCAGTACTTC.

The rearrangement links TRBV5-6 to TRBJ1-5, with a tentative D call TRBD1 (5 bases). CDR1 and CDR2 (germline): SGHDT, YYEEEE. The ends were cut back, 0 bases at V and 7 bases at J, with 11 bases in the middle. The CDR3 length is 14 residues. Here the CDR3 reads CASSLGGVGQPQHF. DNA for the CDR3: TGTGCCAGCAGCTTGGGGGGGGTTGGCCAGCCCCAGCATTTT.

The chain has TRBV5-4 and TRBJ2-7; D is possibly TRBD2 (7 bases). Deletions cut 4 bases from V and 2 bases from J, with 13 bases between. CDR1 and CDR2 from the germline V gene are SGHNT and YYREEE (reference sequence). The CDR3 is 14 residues long. In DNA, the CDR3 is TGTGCCAGCAGCGTCAACGGGGGGCCCTACGAGCAGTACTTC. Amino acid sequence: CASSVNGGPYEQYF.

The chain joins TRBV7-3 to TRBJ2-3; 10 bases align to TRBD2. The CDR3 length is 16 residues. J gave up 3 bases and V 2 bases, and 5 bases lay outside the gene matches. Germline V gene data show CDR1 as SGHTA and CDR2 as FQGTGA. CDR3 bases: TGTGCCAGCAGCTTAGAGGGACTAGCGTTAACAGATACGCAGTATTTT. Protein sequence: CASSLEGLALTDTQYF.

The J gene is TRBJ2-7, the V gene TRBV14; 8 bases agree with TRBD1. The V gene's germline CDR1 is SGHDN and CDR2 FVKESK. The CDR3 spans 14 residues. V lost 5 bases, J lost 5 bases, and 8 bases stayed unmatched. CDR3 loop: CASSGRTGLDEQYF. The CDR3 DNA reads as TGTGCCAGCAGCGGAAGGACAGGGCTGGACGAGCAGTACTTC.

The rearrangement joins TRBV27 to TRBJ2-7, with D possibly matching TRBD2 (5 bases). This CDR3 has 12 residues. Trimming removed 3 bases from V and 5 bases from J, with 8 bases in between. Germline CDR1 MNHEY, CDR2 SMNVEV (reference sequence). Here the CDR3 reads CASSFRGNEQYF. CDR3 DNA: TGTGCCAGCAGTTTTCGGGGAAACGAGCAGTACTTC.

V is TRBV5-3 and J is TRBJ2-1; 10 bases align to TRBD2. TRBV5-3 is filed as an ORF, its function uncertain. Germline trimming cut 1 base from V and 3 bases from J; bases unmatched to any gene: 4. This CDR3 comprises 16 residues. The CDR3 spells CARSLKRTSGYNEQFF. CDR3 DNA: TGTGCCAGAAGCTTGAAAAGGACTAGCGGCTACAATGAGCAGTTCTTC.

This clone showed up just a few times. The chain is built from TRBV19 and TRBJ2-3; 8 bases fit TRBD2. V was pared by 5 bases and J by 2 bases, with 9 bases of the junction left unmatched. Germline CDR1 LNHDA, CDR2 SQIVND (reference sequence). CDR3 length equals 16 residues. CDR3 loop: CASSPDTSGFTDTQYF. CDR3 nucleotide sequence: TGTGCCAGTAGTCCTGACACTAGCGGATTCACAGATACGCAGTATTTT.

This sequence joins TRBV30 and TRBJ2-5, with 11 nucleotides matching TRBD2. The V segment lost 5 bases and the J segment 4 bases; nucleotides outside the gene matches: 9. The CDR3 is made up of 15 amino acids. Germline V CDR1 and CDR2: GTSNPN, SVGIG (reference sequence). The chain's CDR3 is CAWGIAGGDGETQYF. The DNA for the CDR3 is TGTGCCTGGGGGATAGCGGGAGGGGACGGAGAGACCCAGTACTTC.